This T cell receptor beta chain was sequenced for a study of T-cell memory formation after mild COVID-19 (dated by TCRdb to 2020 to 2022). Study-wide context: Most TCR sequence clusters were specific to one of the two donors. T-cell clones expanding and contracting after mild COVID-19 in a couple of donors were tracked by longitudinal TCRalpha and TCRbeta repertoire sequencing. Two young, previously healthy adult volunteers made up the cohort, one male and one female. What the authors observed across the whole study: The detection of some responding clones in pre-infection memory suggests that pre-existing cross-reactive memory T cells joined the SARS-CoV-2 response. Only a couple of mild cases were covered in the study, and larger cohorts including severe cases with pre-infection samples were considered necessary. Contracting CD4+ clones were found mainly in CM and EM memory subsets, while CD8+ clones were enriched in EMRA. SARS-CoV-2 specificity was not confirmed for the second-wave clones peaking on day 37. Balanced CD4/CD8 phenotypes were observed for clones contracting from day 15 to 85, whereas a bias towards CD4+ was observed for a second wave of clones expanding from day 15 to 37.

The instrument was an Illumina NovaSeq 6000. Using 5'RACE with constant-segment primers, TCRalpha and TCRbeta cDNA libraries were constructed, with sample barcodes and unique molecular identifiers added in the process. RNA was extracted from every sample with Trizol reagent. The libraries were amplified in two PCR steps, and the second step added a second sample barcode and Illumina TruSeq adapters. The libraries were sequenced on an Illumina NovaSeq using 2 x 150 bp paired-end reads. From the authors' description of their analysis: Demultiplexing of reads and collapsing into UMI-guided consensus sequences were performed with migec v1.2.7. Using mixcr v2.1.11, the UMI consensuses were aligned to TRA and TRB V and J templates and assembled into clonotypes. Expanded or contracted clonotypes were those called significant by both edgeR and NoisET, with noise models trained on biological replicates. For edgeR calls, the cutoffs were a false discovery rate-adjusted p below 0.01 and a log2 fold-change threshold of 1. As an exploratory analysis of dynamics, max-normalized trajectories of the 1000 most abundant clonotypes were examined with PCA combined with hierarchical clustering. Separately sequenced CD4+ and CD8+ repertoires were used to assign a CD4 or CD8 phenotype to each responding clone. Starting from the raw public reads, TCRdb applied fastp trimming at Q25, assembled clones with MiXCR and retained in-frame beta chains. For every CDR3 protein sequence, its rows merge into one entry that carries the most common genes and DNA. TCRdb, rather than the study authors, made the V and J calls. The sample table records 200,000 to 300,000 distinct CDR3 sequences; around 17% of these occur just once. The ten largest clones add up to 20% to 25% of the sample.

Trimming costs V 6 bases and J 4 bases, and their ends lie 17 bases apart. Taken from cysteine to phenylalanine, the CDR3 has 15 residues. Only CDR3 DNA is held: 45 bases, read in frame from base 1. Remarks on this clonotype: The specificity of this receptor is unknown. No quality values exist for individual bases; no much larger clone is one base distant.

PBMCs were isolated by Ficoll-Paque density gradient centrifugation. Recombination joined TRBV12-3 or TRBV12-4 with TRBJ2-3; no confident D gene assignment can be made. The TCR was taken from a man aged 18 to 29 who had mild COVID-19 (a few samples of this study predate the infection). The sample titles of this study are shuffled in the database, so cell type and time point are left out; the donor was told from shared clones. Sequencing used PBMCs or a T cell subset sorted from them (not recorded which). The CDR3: CASRRTGSSADTQYF. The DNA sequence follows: TGTGCCAGCAGACGGACGGGCAGCAGTGCAGATACGCAGTATTTT.